This T cell receptor beta chain was documented in a study of shared clonotypes between healthy human individuals. Looking at the study overall: Researchers assigned three CD4 naive, three CD4 memory, two CD8 naive and one CD8 memory plate to each donor.

Only in-frame clones appear in the TCRdb table, and some are missing; sequencing was by immunoSEQ multiplex PCR. The sample includes around 600,000 clones, 85% to 95% of them seen just once. Study-wide results and caveats: It was the few donors that limited the genetic and exposure-history diversity represented. Clonotypes shared by all four donors outscored non-shared clonotypes in generation probability.

Worth noting for this clone: Its target is unknown.

Cells designated naive CD8 were CD45RO-negative and were positively selected for CCR7, with terminally differentiated effector memory CD45RA+ cells excluded. In germline, CDR1 is MGHRA, CDR2 YSYEKL. The CDR3 contains 14 residues. V was shortened by 2 bases and J by 5 bases, with 13 bases between the two germline ends. The sequenced material came from naive CD8+ T cells sorted from blood. This sequence originates from a woman aged 25 to 39 in good health. This chain links TRBV4-1 with TRBJ2-7; D uncertain. The DNA of the CDR3 is TGCGCCAGCAGCCAATATTTAGGGCGCGACGAGCAGTACTTC. It is translated as CASSQYLGRDEQYF.